The entry that follows covers one T cell receptor (beta chain) sequence. These data belong to a study of blood T cell repertoires in COVID-19. Method: immunoSEQ multiplex PCR; TCRdb's copy keeps in-frame clones and lacks some. The sample has roughly 260,000 clones, approximately 86% seen once. With 4 bases removed from V and 3 bases from J, the gap between germline ends came to 13 bases. The germline gives CDR1 MGHDK, CDR2 SYGVNS. This CDR3 contains 14 residues. J is TRBJ2-7 and V is TRBV25-1, with D unresolved. This receptor was obtained from a man aged 40-49 years who had recovered from COVID-19. Sequencing used peripheral blood. CDR3 coding DNA: TGTGCCAGCAGTGGAGTAGCCCCGTTCTACGAGCAGTACTTC. Translated, it gives CASSGVAPFYEQYF.